This entry concerns a single T cell receptor (beta chain). The CDR3 is made up of 17 amino acids. Germline V gene data show CDR1 as LGHNT and CDR2 as FRNRAP. V dropped 6 bases and J dropped 2 bases, with 17 bases sitting between them. TCRdb's table, derived via immunoSEQ multiplex PCR, lists solely in-frame clones and lacks some. Among approximately 140,000 clones listed, 84% were seen once. These data come from a study of blood T cell repertoires in COVID-19. Study as a whole: All recovered Cohort 3 donors got two negative PCRs, got clearance, or saw symptom resolution. The cDNA or gDNA used as material had been derived from T cells, B-cell-depleted T cells, or PBMCs. Samples representing acute and convalescent COVID-19 were sourced from the United States, Italy and Spain.

Study members were between roughly 18 and 100 years old and lived in 25 or so US regions. The clonotype comes from a man in his forties or fifties in a cohort exposed to, infected with or recovered from COVID-19 (not recorded which). The rearrangement joins TRBV12-5 to TRBJ1-6; D unresolved. The sample consisted of PBMCs or T cells enriched from blood (not recorded which). The CDR3 loop reads CASGLTFTATYNSPLHF. CDR3 coding DNA: TGTGCTAGTGGCCTTACCTTCACAGCTACCTATAATTCACCCCTCCACTTT.